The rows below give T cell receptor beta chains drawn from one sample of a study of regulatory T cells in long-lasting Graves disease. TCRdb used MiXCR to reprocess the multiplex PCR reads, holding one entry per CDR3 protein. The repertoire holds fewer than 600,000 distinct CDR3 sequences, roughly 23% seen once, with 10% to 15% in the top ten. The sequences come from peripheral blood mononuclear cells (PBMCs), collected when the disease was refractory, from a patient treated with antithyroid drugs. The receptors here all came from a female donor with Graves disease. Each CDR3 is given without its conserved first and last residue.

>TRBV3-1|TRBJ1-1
ASSEGANTEAF
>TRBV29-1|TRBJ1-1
SVEGQVNTEAF
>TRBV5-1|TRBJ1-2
ASSLDGSYNYGYT
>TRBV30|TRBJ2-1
AWSPISSYNEQF
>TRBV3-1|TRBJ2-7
ASSPLQGSYEQY
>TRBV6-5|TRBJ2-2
ASSYSSSGRAWNTGELF
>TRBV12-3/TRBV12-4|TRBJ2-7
ASSLRGGSFEQY
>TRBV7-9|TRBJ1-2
ASSLTSYGYT
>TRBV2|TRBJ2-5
ASRGGRRETQY
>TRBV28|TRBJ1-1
ASSLARGLVDTEAF
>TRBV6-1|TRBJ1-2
ASSREGWMDGYT
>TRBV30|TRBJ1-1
AWSVDENTEAF